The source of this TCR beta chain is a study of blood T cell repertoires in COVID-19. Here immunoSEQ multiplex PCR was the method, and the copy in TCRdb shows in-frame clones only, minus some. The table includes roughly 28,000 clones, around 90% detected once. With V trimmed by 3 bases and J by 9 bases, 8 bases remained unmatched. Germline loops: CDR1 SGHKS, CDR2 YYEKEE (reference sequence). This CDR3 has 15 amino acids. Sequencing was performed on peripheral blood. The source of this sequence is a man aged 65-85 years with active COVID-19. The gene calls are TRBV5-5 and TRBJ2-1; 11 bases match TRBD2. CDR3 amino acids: CASSSLAGGPSEQFF. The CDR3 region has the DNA TGTGCCAGCAGCTCCTTAGCGGGGGGGCCCAGTGAGCAGTTCTTC.